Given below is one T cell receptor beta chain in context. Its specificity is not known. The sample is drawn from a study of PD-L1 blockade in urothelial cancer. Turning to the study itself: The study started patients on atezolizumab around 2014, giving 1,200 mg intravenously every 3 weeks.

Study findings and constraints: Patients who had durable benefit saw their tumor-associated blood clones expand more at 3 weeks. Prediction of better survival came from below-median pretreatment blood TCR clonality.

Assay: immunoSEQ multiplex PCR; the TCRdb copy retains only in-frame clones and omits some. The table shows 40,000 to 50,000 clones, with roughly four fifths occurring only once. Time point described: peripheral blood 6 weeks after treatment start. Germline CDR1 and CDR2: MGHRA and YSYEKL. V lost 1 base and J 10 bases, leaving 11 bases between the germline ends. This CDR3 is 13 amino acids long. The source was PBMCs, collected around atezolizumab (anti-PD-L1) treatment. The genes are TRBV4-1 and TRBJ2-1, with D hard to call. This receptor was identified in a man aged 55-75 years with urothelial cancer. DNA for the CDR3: TGCGCCAGCAGCCAAGCTGCGAGCGTGGAGCAGTTCTTC. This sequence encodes CASSQAASVEQFF.